These 10 T cell receptor beta chains share one sample of origin, sequenced in a study of regulatory T cells in long-lasting Graves disease. Time point noted: newly diagnosed GD, antithyroid drugs for less than 3 months. RNA isolated from PBMCs was used to make the TCR library. With iRepertoire HTBI primers and Arm-PCR of CDR3 regions, TCR beta libraries were built. TCRdb passed the multiplex PCR reads through MiXCR, listing each CDR3 protein once. This sample has 380,000 or so distinct CDR3 sequences, with around 16% found just once. The sample was also reused in another study, on T cells in Graves' hyperthyroidism and ophthalmopathy.

The material was peripheral blood mononuclear cells (PBMCs), obtained at new diagnosis, from a patient treated with antithyroid drugs. These receptors were taken from a woman under 30 with Graves disease.

This clonotype has just a few counts. The gene calls are TRBV11-3 and TRBJ2-7; D gene unclear. Per the germline V gene, CDR1 is SGHNT and CDR2 is YENEEA. The CDR3 runs 14 residues. Trimming cost V 4 bases and J 2 bases, with 12 bases left between them. CDR3 in amino acids: CASSSATIPYEQYF. In nucleotides, the CDR3 is TGTGCCAGCAGCTCAGCGACAATACCCTACGAGCAGTACTTC. The full variable domain, completed using reference TRBV11-3 and TRBJ2-7, is EAGVVQSPRYKIIEKKQPVAFWCNPISGHNTLYWYLQNLGQGPELLIRYENEEAVDDSQLPKDRFSAERLKGVDSTLKIQPAELGDSAVYLCASSSATIPYEQYFGPGTRLTVT.

The chain couples TRBV12-3 or TRBV12-4 to TRBJ1-5; 8 bases are a match to TRBD1. V was pared by 4 bases and J by 5 bases, with 4 bases of the junction left unmatched. The CDR3 consists of 14 residues. The CDR3 protein is CASSSPGGDQPQHF. The DNA of the CDR3 is TGTGCCAGCAGTTCGCCAGGGGGCGATCAGCCCCAGCATTTT.

This clonotype was counted ten times or more. The CDR3 loop reads CSARASQGFTGELFF. CDR3 bases: TGCAGTGCTAGAGCAAGCCAGGGGTTTACCGGGGAGCTGTTTTTT. The V call is TRBV20-1, the J call TRBJ2-2, with a weak D call TRBD1 (6 bases). The CDR3 sequence is 15 residues long. V shed 1 base and J shed 5 bases, with 14 bases lying between them. Germline V gene sequence: CDR1 DFQATT, CDR2 SNEGSKA (reference sequence).

This clonotype has ten or more counts. The V and J genes are TRBV20-1 and TRBJ2-3; D unresolved. V was trimmed by 0 bases and J by 8 bases, leaving 0 bases between them. The CDR3 spans 9 residues. Germline V CDR1 and CDR2: DFQATT, SNEGSKA (reference sequence). The CDR3 loop reads CSARDTQYF. CDR3 sequence (DNA): TGCAGTGCTAGAGATACGCAGTATTTT.

The gene calls are TRBV19 and TRBJ2-1; D is tentatively TRBD1 or TRBD2 (5 bases each). V gave up 5 bases and J gave up 5 bases, with 13 bases separating them. The CDR3 totals 14 residues. Germline assignment: CDR1 LNHDA and CDR2 SQIVND (reference sequence). The CDR3 DNA is TGTGCCAGTAGTGTCCACGGGGCCAACAATGAGCAGTTCTTC. The encoded protein is CASSVHGANNEQFF.

This clonotype was seen ten or more times. J is TRBJ2-7 and V is TRBV28; 9 bases are shared with TRBD1. This CDR3 spans 13 amino acids. V shed 6 bases and J 5 bases; nucleotides not matched to a gene: 5. Germline V gene lookup returns CDR1 MDHEN and CDR2 SYDVKM. The CDR3 is CASSTRDRDEQYF. The CDR3 DNA reads as TGTGCCAGCAGCACCCGGGACAGGGACGAGCAGTACTTC.

This clonotype was observed many times. This sequence joins TRBV29-1 and TRBJ1-1; a possible D gene is TRBD1 (6 bases). The CDR3 has 16 amino acids. Germline CDR1 and CDR2: SQVTM and ANQGSEA. The ends were cut back, 2 bases at V and 0 bases at J, with 16 bases in the middle. The CDR3 nucleotides are TGCAGCGTTGAACGGACAGCCCTTTCCATGAACACTGAAGCTTTCTTT. Translated, it gives CSVERTALSMNTEAFF. The variable domain in full, completed from reference TRBV29-1 and TRBJ1-1, reads SAVISQKPSRDICQRGTSLTIQCQVDSQVTMMFWYRQQPGQSLTLIATANQGSEATYESGFVIDKFPISRPNLTFSTLTVSNMSPEDSSIYLCSVERTALSMNTEAFFGQGTRLTVV.

This clonotype has ten or more counts. The rearrangement joins TRBV12-3 or TRBV12-4 to TRBJ1-2, with a weak D call TRBD1 (5 bases). CDR3 size: 13 residues. V shed 11 bases and J shed 6 bases, with 19 bases lying between them. CDR3 nucleotide sequence: TGTGCCCTGGGGAGGGGAGGTGGAAATGGCTACACCTTC. Protein sequence: CALGRGGGNGYTF.

This clonotype was detected many times. This sequence joins TRBV7-8 and TRBJ1-1; tentative D call: TRBD1 (6 bases). The CDR3 length is 16 residues. Trimming removed 3 bases from V and 0 bases from J, with 14 bases in between. Germline CDR1 is SGHVS and CDR2 is FQNEAQ. CDR3 amino acids: CASSLDSGSLNTEAFF. CDR3 nucleotide sequence: TGTGCCAGCAGCTTGGACAGCGGGAGTTTGAACACTGAAGCTTTCTTT.

The chain joins TRBV5-4 to TRBJ2-1, with D tentatively TRBD1 (6 bases). The length of the CDR3 is 15 residues. Trimming stripped 2 bases from V and 3 bases from J, with 12 bases between. Germline V gene lookup returns CDR1 SGHNT and CDR2 YYREEE (reference sequence). CDR3 loop: CASSFGGNIYNEQFF. The DNA for the CDR3 is TGTGCCAGCAGCTTTGGGGGCAATATCTACAATGAGCAGTTCTTC.